The clone carrying this T cell receptor (beta chain) appeared a few times. The antigen remains unidentified. Relying on iRepertoire HTBI primers and Arm-PCR of CDR3 regions, the team built TCR beta libraries. MiXCR, applied by TCRdb to the multiplex PCR reads, yields one record per CDR3 protein. The sample includes about 420,000 distinct CDR3 sequences, over 15% of them seen just once. This entry comes from a study of regulatory T cells in long-lasting Graves disease. The time point was: newly diagnosed GD, antithyroid drugs for less than 3 months. There was RNA extracted from PBMCs, and the TCR library was made from it. Notes on the study in general: Newly diagnosed disease favored TRBV20-1 and TRBJ2-1 over persistent disease.

The CDR3 contains 15 residues. V shed 6 bases and J shed 1 base, with 14 bases lying between them. The germline V gene encodes CDR1 LNHDA and CDR2 SQIVND (reference sequence). This sample was also put to use in a study of T cells in Graves' hyperthyroidism and ophthalmopathy. In that study: During a first-round RT-PCR of the TCR CDR3, the HTBI primer set was used.

The sequence was collected from a woman younger than 30 with Graves disease. This sample comprised peripheral blood mononuclear cells (PBMCs), obtained at new diagnosis, from a patient treated with antithyroid drugs. J is TRBJ2-3 and V is TRBV19; the D is unclear. The chain's CDR3 is CASSLGPAGTDTQYF. Here the CDR3 DNA reads TGTGCCAGTAGCCTCGGCCCAGCAGGCACAGATACGCAGTATTTT.